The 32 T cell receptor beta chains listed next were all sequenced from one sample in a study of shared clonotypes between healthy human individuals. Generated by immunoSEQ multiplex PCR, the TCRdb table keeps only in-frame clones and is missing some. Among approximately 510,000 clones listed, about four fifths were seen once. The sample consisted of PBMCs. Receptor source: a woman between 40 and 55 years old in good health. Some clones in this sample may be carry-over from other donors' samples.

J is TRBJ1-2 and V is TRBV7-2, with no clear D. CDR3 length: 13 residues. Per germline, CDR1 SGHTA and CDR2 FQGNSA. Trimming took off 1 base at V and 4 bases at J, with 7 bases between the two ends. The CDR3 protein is CASSLEQIYGYTF. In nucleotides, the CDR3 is TGTGCCAGCAGCTTAGAACAGATCTATGGCTACACCTTC. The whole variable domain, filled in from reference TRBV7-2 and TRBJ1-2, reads GAGVSQSPSNKVTEKGKDVELRCDPISGHTALYWYRQSLGQGLEFLIYFQGNSAPDKSGLPSDRFSAERTGGSVSTLTIQRTQQEDSAVYLCASSLEQIYGYTFGSGTRLTVV.

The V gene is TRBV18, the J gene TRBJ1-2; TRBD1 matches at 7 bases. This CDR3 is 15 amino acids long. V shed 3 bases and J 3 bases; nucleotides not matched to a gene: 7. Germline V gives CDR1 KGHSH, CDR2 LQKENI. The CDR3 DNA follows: TGTGCCAGCTCACCCCGACAGGGAATGCACTATGGCTACACCTTC. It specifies CASSPRQGMHYGYTF.

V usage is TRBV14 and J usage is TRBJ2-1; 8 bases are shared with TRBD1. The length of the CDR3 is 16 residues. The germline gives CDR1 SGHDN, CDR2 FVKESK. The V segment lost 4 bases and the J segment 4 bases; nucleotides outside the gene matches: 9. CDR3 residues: CASSPAGQGKYNEQFF. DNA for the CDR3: TGTGCCAGCAGCCCCGCCGGACAGGGTAAATACAATGAGCAGTTCTTC.

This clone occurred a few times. The DNA for the CDR3 is TGTGCCAGCAGTGAAGCAGGGTCGGGCGGAATGGGGTACACCTTC. This encodes CASSEAGSGGMGYTF. V gene TRBV6-1 combines with J gene TRBJ1-2; D not resolved. The CDR3 runs 15 residues. V was cut by 0 bases and J by 11 bases, with 19 bases left in between. Germline V gene lookup returns CDR1 MNHNS and CDR2 SASEGT.

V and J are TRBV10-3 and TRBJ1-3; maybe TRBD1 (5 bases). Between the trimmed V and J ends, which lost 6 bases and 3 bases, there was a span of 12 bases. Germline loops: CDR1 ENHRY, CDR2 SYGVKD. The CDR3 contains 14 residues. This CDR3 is CAISNQGSGNTIYF. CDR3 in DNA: TGTGCCATCAGCAACCAGGGTAGTGGAAACACCATATATTTT.

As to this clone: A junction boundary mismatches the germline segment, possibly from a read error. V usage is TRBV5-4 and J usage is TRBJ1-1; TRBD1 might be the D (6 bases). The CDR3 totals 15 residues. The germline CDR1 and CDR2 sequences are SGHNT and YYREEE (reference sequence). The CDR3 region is CASSQGRQENTEAFF. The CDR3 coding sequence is TGCGCCAGCAGCCAAGGGAGACAGGAGAACACTGAAGCTTTCTTT.

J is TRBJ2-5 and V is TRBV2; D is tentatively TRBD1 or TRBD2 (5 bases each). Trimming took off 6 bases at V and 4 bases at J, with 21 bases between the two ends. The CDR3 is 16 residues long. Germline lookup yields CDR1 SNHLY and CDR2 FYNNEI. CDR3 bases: TGTGCCAGCAGCCCCGGGCCTGAGGGGTCCGGAGAGACCCAGTACTTC. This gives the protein CASSPGPEGSGETQYF.

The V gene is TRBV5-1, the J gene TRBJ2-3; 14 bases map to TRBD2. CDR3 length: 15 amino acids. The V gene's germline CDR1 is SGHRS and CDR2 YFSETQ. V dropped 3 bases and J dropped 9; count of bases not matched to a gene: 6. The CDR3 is CASSSLTSGRGTQYF. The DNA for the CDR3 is TGCGCCAGCAGCTCGCTGACTAGCGGGAGGGGCACGCAGTATTTT.

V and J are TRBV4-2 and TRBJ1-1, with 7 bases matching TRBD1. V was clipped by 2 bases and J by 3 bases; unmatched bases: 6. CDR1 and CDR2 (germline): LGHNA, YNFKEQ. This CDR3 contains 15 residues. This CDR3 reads CASSQTTDRDTEAFF. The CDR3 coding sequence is TGTGCCAGCAGCCAAACAACCGACAGGGACACTGAAGCTTTCTTT.

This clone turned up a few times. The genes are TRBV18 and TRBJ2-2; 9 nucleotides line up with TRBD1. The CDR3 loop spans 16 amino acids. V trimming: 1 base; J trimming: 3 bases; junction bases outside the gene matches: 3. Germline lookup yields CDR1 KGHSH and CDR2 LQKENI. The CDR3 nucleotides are TGTGCCAGCTCACCACTACAGGGGGCGGACACCGGGGAGCTGTTTTTT. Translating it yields CASSPLQGADTGELFF.

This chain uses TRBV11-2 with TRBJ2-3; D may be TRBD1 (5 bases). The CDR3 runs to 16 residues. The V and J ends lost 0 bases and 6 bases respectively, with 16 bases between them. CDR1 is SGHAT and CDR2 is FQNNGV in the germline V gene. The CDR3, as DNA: TGTGCCAGCAGCTTAGAGGCGACAGAAGCCTTCGATACGCAGTATTTT. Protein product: CASSLEATEAFDTQYF.

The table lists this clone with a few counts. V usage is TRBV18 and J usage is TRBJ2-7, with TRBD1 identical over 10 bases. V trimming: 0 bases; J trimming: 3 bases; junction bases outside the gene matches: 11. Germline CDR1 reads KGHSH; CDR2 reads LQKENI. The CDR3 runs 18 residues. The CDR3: CASSPPGQGSHGGYEQYF. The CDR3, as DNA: TGTGCCAGCTCACCACCGGGACAGGGGTCCCACGGCGGCTACGAGCAGTACTTC.

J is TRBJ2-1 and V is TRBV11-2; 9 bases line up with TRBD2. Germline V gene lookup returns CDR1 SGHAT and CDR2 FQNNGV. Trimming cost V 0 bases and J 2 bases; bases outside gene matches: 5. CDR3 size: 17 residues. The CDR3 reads CASSLDSASGAYNEQFF. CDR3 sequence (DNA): TGTGCCAGCAGCTTAGATTCTGCTAGCGGGGCCTACAATGAGCAGTTCTTC.

DNA of the CDR3: TGTGCCAGCAGCCCCCTAAGGGTACGAGGGGCGTATTTT. This encodes CASSPLRVRGAYF. The rearrangement links TRBV14 to TRBJ2-3; D may correspond to TRBD1 or TRBD2 (5 bases each). This CDR3 region has 13 residues. The V and J ends lost 4 bases and 14 bases respectively, with 19 bases between them. Germline lookup yields CDR1 SGHDN and CDR2 FVKESK.

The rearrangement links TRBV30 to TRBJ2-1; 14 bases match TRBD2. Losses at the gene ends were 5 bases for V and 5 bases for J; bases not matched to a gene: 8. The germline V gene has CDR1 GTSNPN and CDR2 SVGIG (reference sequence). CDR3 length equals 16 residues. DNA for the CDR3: TGTGCCTGGTGTAACCCGGGACTAGCGGGGGACAATGAGCAGTTCTTC. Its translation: CAWCNPGLAGDNEQFF.

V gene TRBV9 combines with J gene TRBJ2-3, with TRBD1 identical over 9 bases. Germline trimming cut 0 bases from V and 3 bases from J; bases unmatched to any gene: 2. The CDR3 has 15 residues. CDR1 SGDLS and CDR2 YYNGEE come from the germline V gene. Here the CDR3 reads CASSVGTGVTDTQYF. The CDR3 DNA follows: TGTGCCAGCAGCGTAGGGACAGGGGTAACAGATACGCAGTATTTT.

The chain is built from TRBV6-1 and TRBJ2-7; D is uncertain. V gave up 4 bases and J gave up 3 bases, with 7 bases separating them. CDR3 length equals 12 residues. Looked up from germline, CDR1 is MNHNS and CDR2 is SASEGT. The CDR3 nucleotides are TGTGCCAGCAGTGGCGACAACTACGAGCAGTACTTC. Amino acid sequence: CASSGDNYEQYF.

CDR3 protein: CASTPDLGVSTEAFF. DNA of the CDR3: TGTGCCAGCACCCCGGACTTAGGGGTTAGCACTGAAGCTTTCTTT. V gene TRBV5-4 combines with J gene TRBJ1-1; TRBD1 is a possible D gene (5 bases). The germline V gene has CDR1 SGHNT and CDR2 YYREEE (reference sequence). This CDR3 spans 15 amino acids. Trimming left V 6 bases short and J 4 bases short, with 19 bases between.

The CDR3 region has the DNA TGTGCCAGCAGTACCCCAGCGGGAGTTTTTCGCTACGAGCAGTACTTC. Residues: CASSTPAGVFRYEQYF. The V and J genes are TRBV28 and TRBJ2-7, with 8 nucleotides matching TRBD2. The ends lost 5 bases at V and 3 bases at J; junction bases unmatched: 12. The CDR3 totals 16 residues. The germline CDR1 and CDR2 sequences are MDHEN and SYDVKM.

The CDR3 loop reads CASSLRTGALTDTQYF. The CDR3 DNA is TGCGCCAGCAGCTTGAGGACAGGGGCATTGACAGATACGCAGTATTTT. The chain carries TRBV5-1 and TRBJ2-3; TRBD1 matches at 9 bases. V trimming: 1 base; J trimming: 3 bases; junction bases outside the gene matches: 6. The CDR3 consists of 16 residues. Germline loops: CDR1 SGHRS, CDR2 YFSETQ.

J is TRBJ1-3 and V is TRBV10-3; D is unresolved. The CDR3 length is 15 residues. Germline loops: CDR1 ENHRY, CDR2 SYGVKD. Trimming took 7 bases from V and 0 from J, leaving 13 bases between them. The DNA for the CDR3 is TGTGCCATCACCCCTACAATTACCTCTGGAAACACCATATATTTT. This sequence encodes CAITPTITSGNTIYF.

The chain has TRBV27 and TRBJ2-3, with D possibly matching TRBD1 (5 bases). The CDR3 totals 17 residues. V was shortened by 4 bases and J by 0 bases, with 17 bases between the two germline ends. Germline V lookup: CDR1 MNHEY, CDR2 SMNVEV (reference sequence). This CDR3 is CASSSLDRSSSTDTQYF. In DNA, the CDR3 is TGTGCCAGCAGTTCCCTAGACAGATCCTCTAGCACAGATACGCAGTATTTT.

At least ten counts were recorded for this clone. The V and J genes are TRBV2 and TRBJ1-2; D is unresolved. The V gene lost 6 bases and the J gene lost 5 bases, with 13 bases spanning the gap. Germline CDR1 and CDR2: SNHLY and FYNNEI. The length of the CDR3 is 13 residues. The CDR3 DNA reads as TGTGCCAGCAGGATGCCAGAACCTTATGGCTACACCTTC. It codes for CASRMPEPYGYTF.

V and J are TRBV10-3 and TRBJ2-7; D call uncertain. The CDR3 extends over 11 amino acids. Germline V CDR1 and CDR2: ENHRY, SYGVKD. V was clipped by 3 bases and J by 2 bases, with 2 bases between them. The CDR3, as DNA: TGTGCCATCAGTGATGCCTACGAGCAGTACTTC. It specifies CAISDAYEQYF.

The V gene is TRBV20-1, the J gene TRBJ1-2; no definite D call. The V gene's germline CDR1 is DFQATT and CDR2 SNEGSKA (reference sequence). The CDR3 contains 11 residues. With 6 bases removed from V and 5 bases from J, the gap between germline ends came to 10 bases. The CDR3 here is CSAPSAYGYTF. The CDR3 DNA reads TGCAGTGCCCCGTCGGCGTATGGCTACACCTTC.

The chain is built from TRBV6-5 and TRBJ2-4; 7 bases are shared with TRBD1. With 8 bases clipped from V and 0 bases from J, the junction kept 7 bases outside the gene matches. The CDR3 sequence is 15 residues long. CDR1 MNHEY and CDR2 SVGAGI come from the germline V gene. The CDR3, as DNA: TGTGCCAGCTCCTGGGACAGACTAGCCAAAAACATTCAGTACTTC. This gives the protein CASSWDRLAKNIQYF.

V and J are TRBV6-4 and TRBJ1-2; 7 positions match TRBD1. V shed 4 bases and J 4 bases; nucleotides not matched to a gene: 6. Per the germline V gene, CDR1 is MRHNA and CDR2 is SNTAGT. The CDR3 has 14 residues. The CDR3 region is CASSAAGGSYGYTF. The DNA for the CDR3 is TGTGCCAGCAGTGCGGCAGGGGGTTCCTATGGCTACACCTTC.

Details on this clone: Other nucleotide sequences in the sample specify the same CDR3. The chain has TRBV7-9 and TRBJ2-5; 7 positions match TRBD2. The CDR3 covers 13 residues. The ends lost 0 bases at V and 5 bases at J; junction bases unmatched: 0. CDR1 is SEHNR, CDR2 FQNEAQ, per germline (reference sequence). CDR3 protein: CASSLAGGETQYF. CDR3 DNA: TGTGCCAGCAGCTTAGCCGGGGGGGAGACCCAGTACTTC.

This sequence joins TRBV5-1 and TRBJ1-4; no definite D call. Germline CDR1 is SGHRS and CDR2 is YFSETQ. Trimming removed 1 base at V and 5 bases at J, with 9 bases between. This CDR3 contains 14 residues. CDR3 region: CASSLRGPNEKLFF. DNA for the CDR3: TGCGCCAGCAGCTTGCGCGGGCCAAATGAAAAACTGTTTTTT.

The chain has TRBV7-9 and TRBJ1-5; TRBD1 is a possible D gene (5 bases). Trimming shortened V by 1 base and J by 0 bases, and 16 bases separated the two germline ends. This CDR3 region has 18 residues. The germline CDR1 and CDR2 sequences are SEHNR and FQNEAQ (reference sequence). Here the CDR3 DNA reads TGTGCCAGCAGCTTAGACCTAGGGGCAGGGAATAGCAATCAGCCCCAGCATTTT. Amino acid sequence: CASSLDLGAGNSNQPQHF. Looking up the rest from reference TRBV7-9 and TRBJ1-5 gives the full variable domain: DTGVSQNPRHKITKRGQNVTFRCDPISEHNRLYWYRQTLGQGPEFLTYFQNEAQLEKSRLLSDRFSAERPKGSFSTLEIQRTEQGDSAMYLCASSLDLGAGNSNQPQHFGDGTRLSIL.

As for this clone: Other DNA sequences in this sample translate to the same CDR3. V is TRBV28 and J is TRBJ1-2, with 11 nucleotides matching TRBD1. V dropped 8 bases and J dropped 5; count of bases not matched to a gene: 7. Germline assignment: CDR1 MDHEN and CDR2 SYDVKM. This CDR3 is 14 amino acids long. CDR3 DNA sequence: TGTGCCAGCTCGAGGACAGGGGGCGTGTATGGCTACACCTTC. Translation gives CASSRTGGVYGYTF.

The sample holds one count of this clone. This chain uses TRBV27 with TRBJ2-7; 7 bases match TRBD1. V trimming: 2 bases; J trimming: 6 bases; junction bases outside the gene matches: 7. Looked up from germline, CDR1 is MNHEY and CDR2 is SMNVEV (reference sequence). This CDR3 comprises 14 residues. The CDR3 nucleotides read TGTGCCAGCAGTTTAACGAGGGGGCGAGCCGAGCAGTACTTC. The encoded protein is CASSLTRGRAEQYF.